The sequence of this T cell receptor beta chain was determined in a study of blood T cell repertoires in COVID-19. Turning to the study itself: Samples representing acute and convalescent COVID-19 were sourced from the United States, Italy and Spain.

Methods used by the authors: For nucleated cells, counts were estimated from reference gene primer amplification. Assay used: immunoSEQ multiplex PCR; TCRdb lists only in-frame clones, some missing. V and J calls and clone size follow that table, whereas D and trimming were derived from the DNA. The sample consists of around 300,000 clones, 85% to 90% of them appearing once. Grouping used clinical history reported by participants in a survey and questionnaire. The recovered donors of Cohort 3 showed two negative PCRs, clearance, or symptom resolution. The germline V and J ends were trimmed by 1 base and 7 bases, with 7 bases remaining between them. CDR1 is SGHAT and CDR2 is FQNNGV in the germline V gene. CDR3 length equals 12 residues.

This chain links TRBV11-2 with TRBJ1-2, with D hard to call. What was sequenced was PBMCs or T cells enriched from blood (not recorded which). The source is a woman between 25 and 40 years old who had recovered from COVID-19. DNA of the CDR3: TGTGCCAGCAGCTTAGTCCTTCCTGGCTACACCTTC. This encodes CASSLVLPGYTF.